Listed below are T cell receptor beta chains from one sample, sequenced in a study of blood T cell repertoires in COVID-19. Sequenced by immunoSEQ multiplex PCR; TCRdb stores in-frame clones only, minus some. The sample holds fewer than 130,000 clones, 60% to 80% seen once. Sequencing was performed on peripheral blood. The origin of the receptors is a woman older than 75 with active or convalescent COVID-19. Each CDR3 is given with its conserved first and last residue. Fields, in order: clone size, V gene, D gene, J gene, CDR3 protein, CDR3 DNA. The D gene is left open where the match is weak. Rows give clone size only sometimes, using once, few, many, or a class for an expanded clone.

NA	TRBV11-3	TRBD1	TRBJ2-1	CASSSQTGSGNEQFF	TGTGCCAGCAGCTCTCAGACAGGGTCGGGTAATGAGCAGTTCTTC
once	TRBV19	NA	TRBJ1-2	CASSDTGTRGYTF	TGTGCCAGTAGTGATACAGGGACGAGGGGCTACACCTTC
NA	TRBV4-1	TRBD2	TRBJ2-7	CASSHLLARDSYEQYF	TGCGCCAGCAGCCACCTACTAGCGCGAGACTCCTACGAGCAGTACTTC
NA	TRBV28	NA	TRBJ2-1	CASSKWTVNNNEQFF	TGTGCCAGCAGTAAATGGACTGTGAACAACAATGAGCAGTTCTTC
NA	TRBV18	TRBD2	TRBJ2-1	CASSPPTHSGKYNEQFF	TGTGCCAGCTCACCACCAACACATAGCGGGAAGTACAATGAGCAGTTCTTC
NA	TRBV6-1	NA	TRBJ1-5	CASSGGKDASSNQPQHF	TGTGCCAGCAGTGGAGGGAAGGATGCCTCCTCCAATCAGCCCCAGCATTTT
once	TRBV7-8	NA	TRBJ2-7	CASSLAQRFHEQYF	TGTGCCAGCAGCTTAGCACAGCGGTTCCACGAGCAGTACTTC
NA	TRBV29-1	TRBD2	TRBJ2-7	CSVVTSGASYEQYF	TGCAGCGTGGTGACTAGCGGGGCCTCCTACGAGCAGTACTTC
once	TRBV30	NA	TRBJ1-4	CAWSIVDRGEKLFF	TGTGCCTGGAGCATTGTTGACAGAGGCGAAAAACTGTTTTTT
few	TRBV18	NA	TRBJ1-1	CASSPPIGKTGGAFF	TGTGCCAGCTCACCACCCATCGGGAAAACGGGAGGAGCTTTCTTT
NA	TRBV9	NA	TRBJ2-3	CASSPQGLSTDTQYF	TGTGCCAGCAGCCCCCAAGGACTGAGCACAGATACGCAGTATTTT
NA	TRBV15	TRBD2	TRBJ2-1	CATSRVSGMRNNEQFF	TGTGCCACCAGCAGAGTTAGCGGGATGAGGAACAATGAGCAGTTCTTC
NA	TRBV28	TRBD1	TRBJ1-1	CATGTGPYTEAFF	TGTGCCACCGGGACAGGGCCCTACACTGAAGCTTTCTTT
many	TRBV4-3	NA	TRBJ2-5	CASSQGVKRDQETQYF	TGCGCCAGCAGCCAAGGGGTGAAGCGGGACCAAGAGACCCAGTACTTC
NA	TRBV5-1	TRBD2	TRBJ2-1	CASSQSGMDYNEQFF	TGCGCCAGCAGCCAGAGCGGGATGGACTACAATGAGCAGTTCTTC
NA	TRBV7-9	TRBD1	TRBJ2-7	CASSYGDRSSYEQYF	TGTGCCAGCAGCTACGGGGACAGGTCCTCCTACGAGCAGTACTTC
NA	TRBV5-1	NA	TRBJ1-2	CASSLAGYYGYTF	TGCGCCAGCAGCTTGGCAGGGTACTATGGCTACACCTTC
NA	TRBV7-8	TRBD2	TRBJ2-7	CASSRGGLAGVWSYEQYF	TGTGCCAGCAGCCGTGGGGGACTAGCGGGAGTATGGTCCTACGAGCAGTACTTC
NA	TRBV6-6	NA	TRBJ2-2	CASSSGELFF	TGTGCCAGCAGCAGCGGGGAGCTGTTTTTT
NA	TRBV10-1	TRBD1	TRBJ1-2	CASSTGTGNYGYTF	TGCGCCAGCAGTACCGGGACAGGGAACTATGGCTACACCTTC
once	TRBV9	NA	TRBJ1-1	CASSAHRENTEAFF	TGTGCCAGCAGCGCCCACAGGGAGAACACTGAAGCTTTCTTT
NA	TRBV29-1	TRBD2	TRBJ2-3	CSVDRGGGTDTQYF	TGCAGCGTGGATCGGGGGGGAGGCACAGATACGCAGTATTTT
NA	TRBV9	TRBD2	TRBJ2-1	CAQQGLGNNEQFF	TGTGCCCAGCAGGGACTAGGGAACAATGAGCAGTTCTTC
NA	TRBV9	TRBD2	TRBJ2-7	CASSVRREGNEQYF	TGTGCCAGCAGCGTAAGGCGGGAGGGTAACGAGCAGTACTTC
NA	TRBV19	TRBD1	TRBJ2-1	CASRTGTAYNEQFF	TGTGCCAGTAGAACCGGGACAGCTTACAATGAGCAGTTCTTC
NA	TRBV4-3	NA	TRBJ1-3	CASSRAQGGSGNTIYF	TGCGCCAGCAGCCGAGCCCAAGGGGGATCTGGAAACACCATATATTTT
NA	TRBV5-1	NA	TRBJ2-2	CASSLQGSYGELFF	TGCGCCAGCAGCCTGCAGGGGAGCTACGGGGAGCTGTTTTTT
NA	TRBV29-1	NA	TRBJ2-3	CSVTLTNTDTQYF	TGCAGCGTGACCCTTACTAACACAGATACGCAGTATTTT
NA	TRBV5-1	TRBD2	TRBJ2-3	CASSLLVAGEFTDTQYF	TGCGCCAGCAGCTTGTTGGTAGCGGGAGAGTTCACAGATACGCAGTATTTT
NA	TRBV2	NA	TRBJ2-1	CASKVGEARYYNEQFF	TGTGCCAGCAAAGTGGGTGAGGCTCGGTACTACAATGAGCAGTTCTTC
NA	TRBV2	NA	TRBJ1-5	CASTDRHSNQPQHF	TGTGCCAGCACCGACAGGCATAGCAATCAGCCCCAGCATTTT